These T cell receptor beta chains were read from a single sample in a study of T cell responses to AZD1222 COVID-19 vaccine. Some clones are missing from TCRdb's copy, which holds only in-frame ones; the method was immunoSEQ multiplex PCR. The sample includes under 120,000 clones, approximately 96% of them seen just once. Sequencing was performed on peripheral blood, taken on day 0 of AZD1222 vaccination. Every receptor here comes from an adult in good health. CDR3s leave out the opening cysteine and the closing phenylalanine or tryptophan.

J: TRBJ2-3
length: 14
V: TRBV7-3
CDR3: ASSLATGGGTDTQY

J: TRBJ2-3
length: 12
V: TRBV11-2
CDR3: ASSLLQGYDTQY

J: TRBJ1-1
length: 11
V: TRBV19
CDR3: ASSMEGKAEAF

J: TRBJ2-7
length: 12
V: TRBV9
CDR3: ASSVAPADYEQY

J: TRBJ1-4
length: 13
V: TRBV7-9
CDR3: ASSDTGATNEKLF

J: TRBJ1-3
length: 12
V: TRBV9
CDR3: ASSANSPGNTIY

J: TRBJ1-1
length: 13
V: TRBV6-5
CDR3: ASSYSATSNTEAF

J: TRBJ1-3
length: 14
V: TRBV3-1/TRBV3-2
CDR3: ASSRGLLDSGNTIY

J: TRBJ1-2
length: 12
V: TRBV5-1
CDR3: ASSLQGTRDGYT

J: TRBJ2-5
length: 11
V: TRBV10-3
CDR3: ATLGRPQETQY

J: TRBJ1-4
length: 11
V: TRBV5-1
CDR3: ASSLEGTEKLF

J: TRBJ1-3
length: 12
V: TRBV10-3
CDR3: AMATGSSGNTIY

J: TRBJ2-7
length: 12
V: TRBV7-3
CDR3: ASSSGLAGDEQY

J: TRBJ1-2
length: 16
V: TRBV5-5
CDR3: ASSLGLAHPPMNYGYT

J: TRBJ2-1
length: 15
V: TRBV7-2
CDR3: ASSLGAGGPISGEQF

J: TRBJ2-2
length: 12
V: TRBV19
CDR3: ASARTLNTGELF

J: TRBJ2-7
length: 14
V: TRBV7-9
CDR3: ASSYDSGPLLYEQY

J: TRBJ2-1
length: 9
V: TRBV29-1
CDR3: SGEVVDEQF

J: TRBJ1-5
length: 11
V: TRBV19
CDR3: ASSIDFDQPQH